This note documents a single TCR beta chain sequence. Antigen unknown. The PCR was carried out with 60 Vbeta primers and 13 Jbeta primers. Profiling relied on immunoSEQ multiplex PCR, and the TCRdb table lists in-frame clones only, not all of them. The sample consists of 150,000 to 200,000 clones, roughly 80% of them appearing once. V was pared by 7 bases and J by 9 bases, with 11 bases of the junction left unmatched. Germline values: CDR1 LNHDA, CDR2 SQIVND (reference sequence). The CDR3 totals 14 residues. The data derive from a study of cytomegalovirus exposure and HLA in healthy donors. The study, taken as a whole, reports: Rare sequences made up most TCRs, while some public TCRs were found in many donors. It was confirmed in vitro that three of the CMV-associated chains were specific for CMV antigens.

This receptor was obtained from a male donor in good health and CMV-seropositive. The V and J genes are TRBV19 and TRBJ1-4, with 7 bases matching TRBD1. Sequenced material: PBMCs. CDR3 nucleotide sequence: TGTGCCAGTAATACGAGGGGGCCATTGCAAAAACTGTTTTTT. This codes for CASNTRGPLQKLFF.